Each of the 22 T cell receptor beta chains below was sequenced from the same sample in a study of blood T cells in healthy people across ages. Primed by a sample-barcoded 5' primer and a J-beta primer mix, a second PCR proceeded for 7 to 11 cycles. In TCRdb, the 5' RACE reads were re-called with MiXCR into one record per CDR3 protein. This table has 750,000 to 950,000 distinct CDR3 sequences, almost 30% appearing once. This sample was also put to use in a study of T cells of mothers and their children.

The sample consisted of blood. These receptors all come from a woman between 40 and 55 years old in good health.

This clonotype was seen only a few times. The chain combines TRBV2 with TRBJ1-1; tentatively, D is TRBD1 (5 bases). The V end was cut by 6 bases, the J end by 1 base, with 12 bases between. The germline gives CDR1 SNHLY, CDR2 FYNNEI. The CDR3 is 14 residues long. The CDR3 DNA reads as TGTGCCAGCAGCGGGGGACTGGGGAACACTGAAGCTTTCTTT. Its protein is CASSGGLGNTEAFF.

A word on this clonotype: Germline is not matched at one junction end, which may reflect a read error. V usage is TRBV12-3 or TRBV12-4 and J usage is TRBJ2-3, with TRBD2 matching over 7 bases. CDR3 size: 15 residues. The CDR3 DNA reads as TGTGCCAGCAGTTTCCCCCTAGCGGCACCAGATGCGCAGTATTTT. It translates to CASSFPLAAPDAQYF.

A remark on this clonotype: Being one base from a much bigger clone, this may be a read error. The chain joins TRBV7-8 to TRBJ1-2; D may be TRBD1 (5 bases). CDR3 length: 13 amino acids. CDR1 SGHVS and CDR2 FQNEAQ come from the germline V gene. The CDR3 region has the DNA TGTGCCAGCAGGATTACCGGGACTTATGACTACACCTTC. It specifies CASRITGTYDYTF.

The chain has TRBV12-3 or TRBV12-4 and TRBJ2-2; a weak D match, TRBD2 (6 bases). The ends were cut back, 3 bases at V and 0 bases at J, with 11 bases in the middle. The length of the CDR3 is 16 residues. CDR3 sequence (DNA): TGTGCCAGCAGTTTTGCGGGGTTCGCGAACACCGGGGAGCTGTTTTTT. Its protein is CASSFAGFANTGELFF.

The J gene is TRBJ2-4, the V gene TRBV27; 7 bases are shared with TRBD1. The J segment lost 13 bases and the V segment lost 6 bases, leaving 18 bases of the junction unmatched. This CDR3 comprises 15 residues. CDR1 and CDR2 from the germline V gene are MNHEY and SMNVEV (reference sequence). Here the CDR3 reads CASSSRNRGPGEQYF. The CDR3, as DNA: TGTGCCAGCAGCTCGCGTAACAGGGGCCCTGGTGAGCAGTACTTC.

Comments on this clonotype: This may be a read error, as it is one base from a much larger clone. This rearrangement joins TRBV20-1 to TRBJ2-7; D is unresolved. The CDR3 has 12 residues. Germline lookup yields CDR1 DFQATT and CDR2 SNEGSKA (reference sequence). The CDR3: CRARALNYEQYF. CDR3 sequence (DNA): TGCAGGGCTAGAGCGTTGAACTACGAGCAGTACTTC.

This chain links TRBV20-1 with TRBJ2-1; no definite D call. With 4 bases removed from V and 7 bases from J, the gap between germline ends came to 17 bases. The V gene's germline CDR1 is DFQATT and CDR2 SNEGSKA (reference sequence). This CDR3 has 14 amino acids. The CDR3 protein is CSATHNSVLNEQFF. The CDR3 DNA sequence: TGCAGTGCTACGCATAATTCAGTTTTGAATGAGCAGTTCTTC.

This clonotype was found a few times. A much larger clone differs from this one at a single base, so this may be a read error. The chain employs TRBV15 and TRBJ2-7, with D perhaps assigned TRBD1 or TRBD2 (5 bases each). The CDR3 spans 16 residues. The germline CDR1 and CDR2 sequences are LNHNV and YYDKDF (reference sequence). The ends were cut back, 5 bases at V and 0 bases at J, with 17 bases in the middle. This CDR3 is CATSPTCGGGSYEQYF. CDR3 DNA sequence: TGTGCCACCAGCCCGACGTGTGGGGGTGGCTCCTACGAGCAGTACTTC. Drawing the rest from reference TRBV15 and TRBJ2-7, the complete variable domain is DAMVIQNPRYQVTQFGKPVTLSCSQTLNHNVMYWYQQKSSQAPKLLFHYYDKDFNNEADTPDNFQSRRPNTSFCFLDIRSPGLGDTAMYLCATSPTCGGGSYEQYFGPGTRLTVT.

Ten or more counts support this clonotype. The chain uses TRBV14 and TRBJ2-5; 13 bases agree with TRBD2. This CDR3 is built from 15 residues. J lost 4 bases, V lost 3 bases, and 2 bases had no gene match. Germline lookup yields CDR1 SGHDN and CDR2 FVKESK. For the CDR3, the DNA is TGTGCCAGCAGCCACTGGACTAGCGGGGGAGAGACCCAGTACTTC. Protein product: CASSHWTSGGETQYF.

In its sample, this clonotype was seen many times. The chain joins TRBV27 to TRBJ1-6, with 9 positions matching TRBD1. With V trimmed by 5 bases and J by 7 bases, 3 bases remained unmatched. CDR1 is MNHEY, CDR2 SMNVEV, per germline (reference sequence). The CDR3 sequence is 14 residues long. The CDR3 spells CASSRGQGNSPLHF. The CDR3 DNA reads TGTGCCAGCAGTAGGGGACAGGGCAATTCACCCCTCCACTTT.

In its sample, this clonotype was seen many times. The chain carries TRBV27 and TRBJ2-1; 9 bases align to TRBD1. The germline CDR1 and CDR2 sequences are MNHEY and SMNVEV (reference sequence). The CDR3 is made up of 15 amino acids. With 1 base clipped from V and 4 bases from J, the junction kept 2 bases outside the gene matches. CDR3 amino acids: CASSLWGQGYNEQFF. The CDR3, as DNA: TGTGCCAGCAGTTTATGGGGACAGGGATACAATGAGCAGTTCTTC.

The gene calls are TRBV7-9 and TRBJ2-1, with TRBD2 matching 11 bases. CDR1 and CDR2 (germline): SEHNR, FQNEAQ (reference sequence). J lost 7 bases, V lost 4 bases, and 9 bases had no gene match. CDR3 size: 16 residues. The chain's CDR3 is CASSSTASGGNNEQFF. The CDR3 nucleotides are TGTGCCAGCAGCTCAACAGCTAGCGGGGGGAATAATGAGCAGTTCTTC.

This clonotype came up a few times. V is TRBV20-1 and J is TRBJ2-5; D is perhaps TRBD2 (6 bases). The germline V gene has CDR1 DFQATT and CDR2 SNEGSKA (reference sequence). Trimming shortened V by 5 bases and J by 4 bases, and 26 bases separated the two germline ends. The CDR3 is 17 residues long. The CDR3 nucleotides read TGCAGTGCTTTACCCCGACGAGGCGGGGCTAGGGGAGAGACCCAGTACTTC. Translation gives CSALPRRGGARGETQYF.

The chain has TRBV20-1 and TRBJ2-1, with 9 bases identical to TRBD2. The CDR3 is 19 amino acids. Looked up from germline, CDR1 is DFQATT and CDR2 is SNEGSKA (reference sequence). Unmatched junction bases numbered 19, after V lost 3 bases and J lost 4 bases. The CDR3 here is CSASSARAGGPQIYNEQFF. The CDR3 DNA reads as TGCAGTGCTAGTTCCGCTCGCGCGGGGGGGCCCCAAATATACAATGAGCAGTTCTTC.

Here the CDR3 DNA reads TGTGCCAGCAGCCCAATGAAGAAACTGTTTTTT. It encodes CASSPMKKLFF. This chain connects TRBV7-2 to TRBJ1-4; D unresolved. The germline V gene encodes CDR1 SGHTA and CDR2 FQGNSA. The CDR3 is 11 amino acids. The ends were cut back, 5 bases at V and 11 bases at J, with 9 bases in the middle.

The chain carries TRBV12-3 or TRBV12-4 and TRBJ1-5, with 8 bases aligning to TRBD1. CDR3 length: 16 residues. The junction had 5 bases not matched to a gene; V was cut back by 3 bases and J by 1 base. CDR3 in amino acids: CASSFSGGGSNQPQHF. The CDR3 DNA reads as TGTGCCAGCAGTTTCTCAGGGGGCGGAAGCAATCAGCCCCAGCATTTT.

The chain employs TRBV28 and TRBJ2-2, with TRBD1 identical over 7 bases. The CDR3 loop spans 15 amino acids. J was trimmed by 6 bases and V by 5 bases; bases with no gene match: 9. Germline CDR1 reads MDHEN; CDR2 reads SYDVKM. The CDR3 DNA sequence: TGTGCCAGCAGTACTAGACAGGGAGCATCCGGGGAGCTGTTTTTT. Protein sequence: CASSTRQGASGELFF.

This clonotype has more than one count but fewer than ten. CDR3 in amino acids: CAISGDRYTDTQYF. In DNA form, the CDR3 reads TGTGCCATCAGCGGGGACCGATACACAGATACGCAGTATTTT. The chain couples TRBV10-3 to TRBJ2-3; D may match TRBD1 or TRBD2 (5 bases each). From germline, CDR1 is ENHRY and CDR2 SYGVKD. Trimming pared 6 bases from V and 2 bases from J, leaving 12 bases between. The CDR3 runs to 14 residues.

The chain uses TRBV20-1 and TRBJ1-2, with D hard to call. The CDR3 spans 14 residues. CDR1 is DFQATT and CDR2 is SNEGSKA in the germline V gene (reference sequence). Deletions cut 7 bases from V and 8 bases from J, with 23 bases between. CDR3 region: CSGKEGGRGIGYTF. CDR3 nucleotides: TGCAGTGGCAAGGAGGGCGGACGCGGTATAGGCTACACCTTC.

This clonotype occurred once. The DNA for the CDR3 is TGTGCCAGCAGCGAAAGTGTCGCTAATGAAAAACTGTTTTTT. Amino acid sequence: CASSESVANEKLFF. The chain combines TRBV4-2 with TRBJ1-4; D is ambiguous. The CDR3 runs 14 residues. Germline CDR1 is LGHNA and CDR2 is YNFKEQ. V shed 5 bases and J shed 3 bases, with 10 bases lying between them.

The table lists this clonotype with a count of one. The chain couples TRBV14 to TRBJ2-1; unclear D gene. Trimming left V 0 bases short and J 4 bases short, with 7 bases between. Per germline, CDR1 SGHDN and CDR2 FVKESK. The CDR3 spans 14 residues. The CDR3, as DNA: TGTGCCAGCAGCCAAGAGAACAGTTACAATGAGCAGTTCTTC. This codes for CASSQENSYNEQFF.

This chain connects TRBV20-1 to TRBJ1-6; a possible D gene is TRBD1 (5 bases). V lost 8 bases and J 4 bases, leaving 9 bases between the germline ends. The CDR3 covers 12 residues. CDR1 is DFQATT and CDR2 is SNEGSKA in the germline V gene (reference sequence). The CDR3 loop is CSLGGYNSPLHF. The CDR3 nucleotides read TGCAGTCTCGGGGGATATAATTCACCCCTCCACTTT.